This record covers a single TCR beta chain. Libraries were prepared by immunoSEQ multiplex PCR; TCRdb keeps only in-frame clonotypes and omits some of them. The sample contains about 440,000 clones, roughly 89% of which appear only once. The CDR3 sequence is 17 residues long. Trimming pared 2 bases from V and 0 bases from J, leaving 16 bases between. Germline CDR1 and CDR2: KGHSH and LQKENI. The sample belongs to a study of blood T cell repertoires in COVID-19. For the study at large: The analysed material was cDNA or gDNA that came from T cells, B-cell-depleted T cells, or PBMCs.

The chain couples TRBV18 to TRBJ2-5; D is uncertain. The sample consisted of peripheral blood. The clonotype was recovered from a woman in her twenties or thirties with acute or convalescent COVID-19. In DNA form, the CDR3 reads TGTGCCAGCTCACCAATGGGCCCCGCCCGGAACCAAGAGACCCAGTACTTC. It yields the protein CASSPMGPARNQETQYF. The full variable domain, completed using reference TRBV18 and TRBJ2-5, is NAGVMQNPRHLVRRRGQEARLRCSPMKGHSHVYWYRQLPEEGLKFMVYLQKENIIDESGMPKERFSAEFPKEGPSILRIQQVVRGDSAAYFCASSPMGPARNQETQYFGPGTRLLVL.